This T cell receptor (beta chain) derives from a study of a mutant IDH1 vaccine in newly diagnosed glioma. Study context: With temozolomide cycles, or 4-6 weeks after radiotherapy alone, vaccination was started. Treated patients comprised approximately 62% males and around 40% females, mean age about 38 years. Patients had received radiotherapy, temozolomide, or both previously, most receiving both.

The sample's time point: week 23, last vaccination. Doses consisted of 300 ug of mutant IDH1 20-mer peptide each, paired with topical imiquimod. Newly diagnosed WHO grade 3 or 4 IDH1-mutant, ATRX-lost astrocytomas were identified in the donors. Assay: immunoSEQ multiplex PCR; the TCRdb copy retains only in-frame clones and omits some. The sample lists about 44,000 clones; around 90% were seen once. Only a few counts were recorded for this clone. What it binds is unknown. The source material was PBMCs, sampled from a glioma patient whose treatment included an IDH1 peptide vaccine. The TCR sequence derives from a man in his forties or fifties with glioma.

The CDR3 region has the DNA TGTGCCAGCAGCTCAGGGATAGCCTATGGCTACACCTTC. Translating it yields CASSSGIAYGYTF. This chain joins TRBV5-5 and TRBJ1-2, with D possibly TRBD1 on 5 matching bases. Trimming shortened V by 3 bases and J by 4 bases, and 10 bases separated the two germline ends. CDR1 SGHKS and CDR2 YYEKEE come from the germline V gene (reference sequence). This CDR3 comprises 13 residues. Drawing the rest from reference TRBV5-5 and TRBJ1-2, the complete variable domain is DAGVTQSPTHLIKTRGQQVTLRCSPISGHKSVSWYQQVLGQGPQFIFQYYEKEERGRGNFPDRFSARQFPNYSSELNVNALLLGDSALYLCASSSGIAYGYTFGSGTRLTVV.